One sample yielded the 25 T cell receptor beta chains listed below, sequenced in a study of cytomegalovirus exposure and HLA in healthy donors. PCR used 60 Vbeta primers and 13 Jbeta primers. Sequencing was performed with immunoSEQ multiplex PCR; in TCRdb, only in-frame clones are kept and a portion is missing. The table records around 90,000 clones, approximately 83% of them present only once. The sample consisted of PBMCs. The receptors were gathered from a man aged 45-65 years in good health and CMV-seronegative.

The rearrangement links TRBV27 to TRBJ1-2; 9 bases are a match to TRBD1. CDR1 MNHEY and CDR2 SMNVEV come from the germline V gene (reference sequence). J gave up 5 bases and V 6 bases, and 10 bases lay outside the gene matches. The CDR3 contains 15 residues. Written as DNA, the CDR3 is TGTGCCAGCAGCCGACCGGGACAGGGATTTTATGGCTACACCTTC. Translating it yields CASSRPGQGFYGYTF.

The chain has TRBV9 and TRBJ2-1; 10 nucleotides match TRBD1. The ends lost 0 bases at V and 8 bases at J; junction bases unmatched: 5. This CDR3 is built from 15 residues. Looked up from germline, CDR1 is SGDLS and CDR2 is YYNGEE. The CDR3, as DNA: TGTGCCAGCAGCGTAGGACAGGGGGCCTATGATGAGCAGTTCTTC. Amino acids: CASSVGQGAYDEQFF.

The chain joins TRBV19 to TRBJ2-3; tentative D call: TRBD2 (6 bases). CDR3 size: 14 residues. Trimming removed 6 bases at V and 1 base at J, with 11 bases between. Germline V lookup: CDR1 LNHDA, CDR2 SQIVND (reference sequence). The CDR3 nucleotides read TGTGCCAGTAGCGGGGCTAGCGGCACAGATACGCAGTATTTT. Translated, it gives CASSGASGTDTQYF.

The rearrangement uses TRBV9 and TRBJ2-1; 7 nucleotides align to TRBD2. V was pared by 4 bases and J by 0 bases, with 7 bases of the junction left unmatched. The germline V gene encodes CDR1 SGDLS and CDR2 YYNGEE. This CDR3 is 16 amino acids long. CDR3 DNA: TGTGCCAGCAGCCCCAGCGGGGCTAACTCCTACAATGAGCAGTTCTTC. Its translation is CASSPSGANSYNEQFF. Full variable domain (remainder filled in from reference TRBV9 and TRBJ2-1): DSGVTQTPKHLITATGQRVTLRCSPRSGDLSVYWYQQSLDQGLQFLIQYYNGEERAKGNILERFSAQQFPDLHSELNLSSLELGDSALYFCASSPSGANSYNEQFFGPGTRLTVL.

V and J are TRBV30 and TRBJ1-1, with no clear D. In germline, CDR1 is GTSNPN, CDR2 SVGIG (reference sequence). V was shortened by 3 bases and J by 4 bases, with 9 bases between the two germline ends. This CDR3 is 12 amino acids long. The CDR3 DNA follows: TGTGCCTGGAGCGTCGTCAGCACTGAAGCTTTCTTT. Encoded protein: CAWSVVSTEAFF.

The rearrangement links TRBV27 to TRBJ2-5, with D perhaps matching TRBD1 (6 bases). Deletions cut 0 bases from V and 1 base from J, with 15 bases between. CDR3 length equals 17 residues. Germline CDR1 is MNHEY and CDR2 is SMNVEV (reference sequence). This chain's CDR3 is CASSLSRRQDSQETQYF. CDR3 coding DNA: TGTGCCAGCAGTTTATCGAGGCGGCAGGACAGCCAAGAGACCCAGTACTTC.

The chain couples TRBV5-6 to TRBJ2-5; D unresolved. Germline values: CDR1 SGHDT, CDR2 YYEEEE. The germline V and J ends were trimmed by 1 base and 5 bases, with 3 bases remaining between them. This CDR3 has 11 amino acids. CDR3 sequence: CASSLRETQYF. As DNA, the CDR3 is TGTGCCAGCAGCTTGCGTGAGACCCAGTACTTC.

The chain joins TRBV9 to TRBJ1-2, with D hard to call. Germline assignment: CDR1 SGDLS and CDR2 YYNGEE. The CDR3 contains 14 residues. V was pared by 0 bases and J by 1 base, with 7 bases between. This CDR3 is CASSVATDNYGYTF. The CDR3 nucleotides read TGTGCCAGCAGCGTAGCTACAGATAACTATGGCTACACCTTC.

This rearrangement joins TRBV2 to TRBJ2-7, with TRBD1 matching over 10 bases. The CDR3 contains 15 residues. V was pared by 6 bases and J by 2 bases, with 7 bases of the junction left unmatched. Germline CDR1 and CDR2: SNHLY and FYNNEI. The CDR3 sequence is CASSVGQGGTYEQYF. The CDR3 nucleotides are TGTGCCAGCAGCGTCGGACAGGGGGGCACCTACGAGCAGTACTTC.

The chain joins TRBV6-4 to TRBJ2-2; TRBD2 matches 9 bases. The V gene end was trimmed by 4 bases and the J gene end by 5 bases; junction bases not matched to a gene: 8. The germline CDR1 and CDR2 sequences are MRHNA and SNTAGT. This CDR3 comprises 16 residues. CDR3 sequence (DNA): TGTGCCAGCAGTGTTGAGCGGGAGGCCCGGACCGGGGAGCTGTTTTTT. This codes for CASSVEREARTGELFF.

This clone came up once. The genes are TRBV7-2 and TRBJ1-5; 10 bases agree with TRBD1. The CDR3 totals 16 residues. The V and J ends lost 0 bases and 4 bases, in that order; junction bases with no gene match: 3. The V gene's germline CDR1 is SGHTA and CDR2 FQGNSA. The CDR3, as DNA: TGTGCCAGCAGCTTAGCTGGGACAGGGGTTAATCAGCCCCAGCATTTT. Translating it yields CASSLAGTGVNQPQHF.

V is TRBV5-1 and J is TRBJ2-5; TRBD2 agrees at 11 bases. The germline V gene has CDR1 SGHRS and CDR2 YFSETQ. V gave up 4 bases and J gave up 2 bases; unmatched junction bases: 7. The CDR3 extends over 16 amino acids. CDR3 loop: CASSGPLAGGQETQYF. In DNA form, the CDR3 reads TGCGCCAGCAGCGGACCTCTAGCGGGAGGACAAGAGACCCAGTACTTC. The full variable domain, in which reference TRBV5-1 and TRBJ2-5 provide the parts outside the CDR3, is KAGVTQTPRYLIKTRGQQVTLSCSPISGHRSVSWYQQTPGQGLQFLFEYFSETQRNKGNFPGRFSGRQFSNSRSEMNVSTLELGDSALYLCASSGPLAGGQETQYFGPGTRLLVL.

The V call is TRBV28, the J call TRBJ2-7; 8 nucleotides line up with TRBD1. J was trimmed by 2 bases and V by 8 bases; bases with no gene match: 5. Germline-derived CDR1 and CDR2 are MDHEN and SYDVKM. This CDR3 has 13 residues. The CDR3 spells CASQTGVPYEQYF. The CDR3 DNA reads as TGTGCCAGCCAGACAGGGGTCCCCTACGAGCAGTACTTC.

The rearrangement uses TRBV4-1 and TRBJ1-3; tentative D call: TRBD1 (5 bases). V was pared by 4 bases and J by 0 bases, with 19 bases between. The CDR3 extends over 18 amino acids. Germline values: CDR1 MGHRA, CDR2 YSYEKL. The CDR3 loop is CASSRWGGQGGSGNTIYF. The DNA for the CDR3 is TGCGCCAGCAGCCGCTGGGGTGGGCAGGGCGGCTCTGGAAACACCATATATTTT.

In this sample, this clone turned up once. The rearrangement uses TRBV18 and TRBJ1-4, with D uncertain. The CDR3 is made up of 14 amino acids. Between the trimmed V and J ends, which lost 4 bases and 6 bases, there was a span of 12 bases. Germline V gene sequence: CDR1 KGHSH, CDR2 LQKENI. Here the CDR3 reads CASSRNSLDEKLFF. In DNA, the CDR3 is TGTGCCAGCTCACGAAACAGCTTAGATGAAAAACTGTTTTTT.

This clone was recorded a few times. V is TRBV11-2 and J is TRBJ2-1; D might be TRBD1 (5 bases). Trimming left V 6 bases short and J 7 bases short, with 22 bases between. Looked up from germline, CDR1 is SGHAT and CDR2 is FQNNGV. The CDR3 spans 16 residues. DNA for the CDR3: TGTGCCAGCAGGCCCGAAGGGGCCCCAGGAAGGAATGAGCAGTTCTTC. It yields the protein CASRPEGAPGRNEQFF.

The genes are TRBV7-2 and TRBJ2-6; TRBD2 might be the D (6 bases). The CDR3 runs 17 residues. Germline assignment: CDR1 SGHTA and CDR2 FQGNSA. Trimming removed 5 bases from V and 2 bases from J, with 16 bases in between. The CDR3 DNA is TGTGCCAGCAGCGCAAAGAGCGGGCAGGCTGGGGCCAACGTCCTGACTTTC. This gives the protein CASSAKSGQAGANVLTF.

The CDR3 DNA reads TGTGCCAGCAGTCCCCGGACTGACCTGGGCGGCTACACCTTC. Translated, it gives CASSPRTDLGGYTF. This chain uses TRBV6-6 with TRBJ1-2; the D is unclear. The CDR3 totals 14 residues. Germline assignment: CDR1 MNHNY and CDR2 SVGAGI (reference sequence). Trimming pared 5 bases from V and 8 bases from J, leaving 18 bases between.

The chain has TRBV27 and TRBJ2-1; D gene uncertain. V was cut by 8 bases and J by 4 bases, with 15 bases left in between. The CDR3 runs 14 residues. From germline, CDR1 is MNHEY and CDR2 SMNVEV (reference sequence). CDR3 DNA sequence: TGTGCCAGCTGCCGTGGAGAATTTTACAATGAGCAGTTCTTC. Translation: CASCRGEFYNEQFF.

The chain combines TRBV6-4 with TRBJ1-1, with D tentatively TRBD1 (6 bases). There are 13 residues in the CDR3. Germline V gene lookup returns CDR1 MRHNA and CDR2 SNTAGT. Trimming stripped 5 bases from V and 4 bases from J, with 11 bases between. In nucleotides, the CDR3 is TGTGCCAGCAGTTTGGGGGCGACCACTGAAGCTTTCTTT. Translation gives CASSLGATTEAFF.

The chain uses TRBV7-9 and TRBJ2-1; TRBD2 agrees at 10 bases. CDR1 and CDR2 (germline): SEHNR, FQNEAQ (reference sequence). V lost 5 bases and J lost 1; bases outside the gene matches: 2. The CDR3 length is 15 residues. The CDR3 sequence: CASSPTSGSYNEQFF. CDR3 coding DNA: TGTGCCAGCAGCCCGACTAGCGGGTCCTACAATGAGCAGTTCTTC.

The rearrangement joins TRBV29-1 to TRBJ2-6, with D possibly being TRBD2 (5 bases). Looked up from germline, CDR1 is SQVTM and CDR2 is ANQGSEA. V was cut by 6 bases and J by 4 bases, with 16 bases left in between. The CDR3 sequence is 15 residues long. The CDR3 bases are TGCAGCGTGTCGACGGGGTCGGCCGGGGCCAACGTCCTGACTTTC. Its protein is CSVSTGSAGANVLTF.

The V gene is TRBV25-1, the J gene TRBJ1-6; 9 bases are shared with TRBD1. Germline V gives CDR1 MGHDK, CDR2 SYGVNS. This CDR3 spans 17 amino acids. The trim removed 7 bases at V and 4 bases at J, leaving 11 bases unmatched. In nucleotides, the CDR3 is TGTGCCAGCATTGGTCCGGGACAGGGACATTATAATTCACCCCTCCACTTT. Protein product: CASIGPGQGHYNSPLHF. Full variable domain (rest looked up from reference TRBV25-1 and TRBJ1-6): EADIYQTPRYLVIGTGKKITLECSQTMGHDKMYWYQQDPGMELHLIHYSYGVNSTEKGDLSSESTVSRIRTEHFPLTLESARPSHTSQYLCASIGPGQGHYNSPLHFGNGTRLTVT.

V usage is TRBV10-3 and J usage is TRBJ2-3, with a tentative D call TRBD2 (5 bases). The germline gives CDR1 ENHRY, CDR2 SYGVKD. CDR3 length equals 12 residues. The DNA of the CDR3 is TGTGCTAGTCGGGATGAGTCAGATACGCAGTATTTT. Its translation: CASRDESDTQYF.

The rearrangement uses TRBV29-1 and TRBJ2-5; D is perhaps TRBD2 (6 bases). Trimming pared 6 bases from V and 3 bases from J, leaving 14 bases between. There are 13 residues in the CDR3. Per germline, CDR1 SQVTM and CDR2 ANQGSEA. This CDR3 reads CSVAVWGEETQYF. The CDR3, as DNA: TGCAGCGTGGCCGTCTGGGGGGAAGAGACCCAGTACTTC.